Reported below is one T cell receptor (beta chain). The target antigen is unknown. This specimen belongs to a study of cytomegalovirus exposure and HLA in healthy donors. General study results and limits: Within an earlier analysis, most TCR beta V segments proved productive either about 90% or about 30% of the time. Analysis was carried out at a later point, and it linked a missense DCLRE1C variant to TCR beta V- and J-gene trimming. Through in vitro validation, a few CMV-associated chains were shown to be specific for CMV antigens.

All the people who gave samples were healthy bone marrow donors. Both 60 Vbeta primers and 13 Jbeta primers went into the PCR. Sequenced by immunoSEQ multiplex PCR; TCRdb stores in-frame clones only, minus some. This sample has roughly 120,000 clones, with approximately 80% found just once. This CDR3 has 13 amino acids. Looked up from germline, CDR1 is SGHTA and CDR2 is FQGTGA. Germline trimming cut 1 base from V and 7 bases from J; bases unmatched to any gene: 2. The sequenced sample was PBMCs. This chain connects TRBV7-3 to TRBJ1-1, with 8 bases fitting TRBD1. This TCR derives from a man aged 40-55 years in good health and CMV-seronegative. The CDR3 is CASSLRGTGEAFF. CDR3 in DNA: TGTGCCAGCAGCTTAAGGGGGACAGGTGAAGCTTTCTTT.